Below are 30 T cell receptor beta chains sequenced from a single sample in a study of vaccination and CD4 T cells after COVID-19. The time point was: late sampling 161 to 241 days after vaccination in a few convalescent patients. Treatment denoted: 10-day PBMC culture with coronavirus spike peptide pools or control peptides (ViraFEST assay). These TCRs are of unknown antigen specificity. With the Oncomine TCR Beta short-read assay, DNA from cultured CD4+ T cells was sequenced. TCRdb re-analysed the PCR reads in MiXCR, keeping a single row per CDR3 protein. The sample shows 23,000 or so distinct CDR3 sequences, roughly 33% of them seen only once. The sequences come from CD4+ T cells from blood, cultured in vitro, collected about 7 months after SARS-CoV-2 vaccination. Source of these receptors: a human donor who had recovered from COVID-19.

The chain has TRBV7-9 and TRBJ2-2, with 8 bases aligning to TRBD1. Germline V gene lookup returns CDR1 SEHNR and CDR2 FQNEAQ (reference sequence). CDR3 size: 15 residues. V was clipped by 7 bases and J by 6 bases; unmatched bases: 10. CDR3 sequence reads: CASTPGRQGPGELFF. In DNA, the CDR3 is TGTGCCAGCACCCCCGGGAGACAGGGGCCCGGGGAGCTGTTTTTT. Combining the CDR3 with reference TRBV7-9 and TRBJ2-2 gives the whole variable domain DTGVSQNPRHKITKRGQNVTFRCDPISEHNRLYWYRQTLGQGPEFLTYFQNEAQLEKSRLLSDRFSAERPKGSFSTLEIQRTEQGDSAMYLCASTPGRQGPGELFFGEGSRLTVL.

The V call is TRBV5-4, the J call TRBJ2-3; D is uncertain. The V end lost 2 bases, the J end lost 3 bases, and 7 bases lay between the germline ends. CDR1 and CDR2 from the germline V gene are SGHNT and YYREEE (reference sequence). The CDR3 runs to 13 residues. CDR3: CASSFFGTDTQYF. The CDR3 nucleotides read TGTGCCAGCAGCTTCTTCGGAACAGATACGCAGTATTTT.

This clonotype has a handful of counts. The chain joins TRBV5-4 to TRBJ2-5; a possible D gene is TRBD1 (6 bases). Deletions cut 4 bases from V and 5 bases from J, with 15 bases between. Germline CDR1 SGHNT, CDR2 YYREEE (reference sequence). This CDR3 contains 14 residues. CDR3 nucleotides: TGTGCCAGCAGCGTAGAACAGGGTAGGGAGACCCAGTACTTC. It yields the protein CASSVEQGRETQYF.

CDR3 loop: CASSQGPGTYEQYF. The CDR3 DNA sequence: TGTGCCAGCAGCCAGGGACCCGGAACGTACGAGCAGTACTTC. The chain uses TRBV7-6 and TRBJ2-7; D tentatively fits TRBD1 or TRBD2 (5 bases each). Germline loops: CDR1 SGHVS, CDR2 FNYEAQ. V was pared by 5 bases and J by 4 bases, with 15 bases between. The CDR3 loop spans 14 amino acids.

The chain uses TRBV20-1 and TRBJ2-2; D gene unclear. The CDR3 has 13 residues. Germline V gene sequence: CDR1 DFQATT, CDR2 SNEGSKA (reference sequence). Trimming removed 2 bases from V and 3 bases from J, with 7 bases in between. CDR3 in DNA: TGCAGTGCTAGACGGCGCGACACCGGGGAGCTGTTTTTT. Protein product: CSARRRDTGELFF.

The chain joins TRBV20-1 to TRBJ2-3; a possible D gene is TRBD1 (6 bases). CDR1 and CDR2 from the germline V gene are DFQATT and SNEGSKA (reference sequence). Trimming pared 5 bases from V and 2 bases from J, leaving 17 bases between. The CDR3 extends over 15 amino acids. In nucleotides, the CDR3 is TGCAGTGCTTGGGGCCGGACAGAGCTCACAGATACGCAGTATTTT. Its translation: CSAWGRTELTDTQYF.

CDR3 protein: CSARVGRNTEAFF. The CDR3 bases are TGCAGTGCTAGAGTGGGGCGGAACACTGAAGCTTTCTTT. The chain couples TRBV20-1 to TRBJ1-1, with a possible D match to TRBD1 (5 bases). Germline V gene lookup returns CDR1 DFQATT and CDR2 SNEGSKA (reference sequence). The CDR3 contains 13 residues. The V gene lost 1 base and the J gene lost 1 base, with 7 bases spanning the gap.

This chain uses TRBV19 with TRBJ1-5, with 8 bases matching TRBD1. The germline V gene has CDR1 LNHDA and CDR2 SQIVND (reference sequence). V shed 5 bases and J 6 bases; nucleotides not matched to a gene: 12. The length of the CDR3 is 16 residues. CDR3 residues: CASSLYWTGSPQPQHF. CDR3 coding DNA: TGTGCCAGTAGTCTCTACTGGACAGGGTCCCCTCAGCCCCAGCATTTT. Full variable domain (remainder filled in from reference TRBV19 and TRBJ1-5): DGGITQSPKYLFRKEGQNVTLSCEQNLNHDAMYWYRQDPGQGLRLIYYSQIVNDFQKGDIAEGYSVSREKKESFPLTVTSAQKNPTAFYLCASSLYWTGSPQPQHFGDGTRLSIL.

About this clonotype itself: The junction shows a germline mismatch at one end, possibly a read error. This sequence joins TRBV27 and TRBJ2-1; TRBD2 aligns across 9 bases. CDR3 length equals 17 residues. Germline CDR1 and CDR2: MNHEY and SMNVEV (reference sequence). The CDR3 nucleotides are TGTGCCCGCAGTCGAAAAGTAGCGGGAGAACCTCGGGATGAGCAGTTCTTC. Residues: CARSRKVAGEPRDEQFF.

A note on this clonotype: A read error may explain this, as a much larger clone is one base away. The chain couples TRBV15 to TRBJ2-1, with 13 nucleotides matching TRBD2. The germline V gene has CDR1 LNHNV and CDR2 YYDKDF (reference sequence). The CDR3 runs 17 residues. The CDR3 bases are TGTGCCACCGGCAGGACCACTAGCGGGAGGGCCAACAATGAGCAGTTCTTC. This translates into CATGRTTSGRANNEQFF.

The gene calls are TRBV27 and TRBJ2-7, with TRBD2 as a possible D gene (6 bases). The CDR3 contains 16 residues. Germline loops: CDR1 MNHEY, CDR2 SMNVEV (reference sequence). Trimming pared 4 bases from V and 2 bases from J, leaving 18 bases between. The CDR3 nucleotides are TGTGCCAGCAGTTCCGCCGGGACGGAGGGTACCTACGAGCAGTACTTC. It encodes CASSSAGTEGTYEQYF.

Sample share makes this clonotype medium-sized. The V and J genes are TRBV15 and TRBJ1-1; possibly TRBD1 for D (5 bases). Germline V CDR1 and CDR2: LNHNV, YYDKDF (reference sequence). Trimming removed 3 bases at V and 6 bases at J, with 17 bases between. The CDR3 spans 15 residues. CDR3 nucleotides: TGTGCCACCAGCAGGGGGGACTTCTTTGGGCCTGAAGCTTTCTTT. Translating it yields CATSRGDFFGPEAFF.

A few counts support this clonotype. The J gene is TRBJ1-5, the V gene TRBV28; tentative D call: TRBD1 (5 bases). Per the germline V gene, CDR1 is MDHEN and CDR2 is SYDVKM. This CDR3 spans 17 amino acids. The germline V and J ends were trimmed by 2 bases and 0 bases, with 14 bases remaining between them. The CDR3 sequence is CASSLGIRGNSNQPQHF. For the CDR3, the DNA is TGTGCCAGCAGTTTAGGTATCCGGGGGAATAGCAATCAGCCCCAGCATTTT.

The chain has TRBV7-2 and TRBJ2-7; TRBD2 aligns across 9 bases. The junction had 9 bases not matched to a gene; V was cut back by 5 bases and J by 4 bases. This CDR3 contains 15 residues. Germline CDR1 is SGHTA and CDR2 is FQGNSA. As DNA, the CDR3 is TGTGCCAGCAGCCCTGTTGCGGGAGGGCTGTACGAGCAGTACTTC. It is translated as CASSPVAGGLYEQYF.

The CDR3 here is CASSYGRDRSYEQYF. The DNA for the CDR3 is TGTGCCAGCAGTTACGGCCGGGACAGGTCCTACGAGCAGTACTTC. The chain joins TRBV6-2 or TRBV6-3 to TRBJ2-7; 8 nucleotides agree with TRBD1. Looked up from germline, CDR1 is MNHEY and CDR2 is SVGEGT. V lost 2 bases, J lost 1 base, and 4 bases stayed unmatched. The CDR3 sequence is 15 residues long.

The chain combines TRBV7-2 with TRBJ2-1; 7 bases fit TRBD2. V dropped 3 bases and J dropped 4; count of bases not matched to a gene: 0. Per germline, CDR1 SGHTA and CDR2 FQGNSA. The CDR3 has 13 residues. DNA of the CDR3: TGTGCCAGCAGCTTTAGCGGGTACAATGAGCAGTTCTTC. The encoded protein is CASSFSGYNEQFF.

To note about this clonotype: This sequence may be a read error, since a much larger clone differs from it by one base. The chain couples TRBV27 to TRBJ1-2, with D hard to call. The germline CDR1 and CDR2 sequences are MNHEY and SMNVEV (reference sequence). With 2 bases removed from V and 6 bases from J, the gap between germline ends came to 10 bases. CDR3 size: 13 residues. Here the CDR3 reads CASSLVRGHGYTF. CDR3 DNA: TGTGCCAGCAGTTTAGTAAGAGGCCATGGCTACACCTTC.

To note about this clonotype: This may arise from a read error, as a much more abundant clone is one base away. The chain links TRBV7-2 to TRBJ2-5; D is perhaps TRBD1 or TRBD2 (5 bases each). There are 13 residues in the CDR3. CDR1 and CDR2 (germline): SGHTA, FQGNSA. V was cut by 0 bases and J by 9 bases, with 11 bases left in between. DNA for the CDR3: TGTGCCAGCAGCTTAGCGAGGGGCGAGGCCCAGTACTTC. Protein sequence: CASSLARGEAQYF.

This clonotype was recorded a few times. The chain joins TRBV11-1 to TRBJ2-7; D ambiguous. Trimming cost V 4 bases and J 2 bases, with 15 bases left between them. Germline V gives CDR1 SGHAT, CDR2 FQDESV (reference sequence). This CDR3 contains 15 residues. CDR3 amino acids: CASSYSPDPTYEQYF. For the CDR3, the DNA is TGTGCCAGCAGCTATTCACCGGACCCTACCTACGAGCAGTACTTC.

This clonotype was recorded a few times. The J gene is TRBJ2-7, the V gene TRBV7-2, with D possibly matching TRBD2 (5 bases). Germline CDR1 is SGHTA and CDR2 is FQGNSA. V shed 2 bases and J shed 2 bases, with 10 bases lying between them. The length of the CDR3 is 14 residues. CDR3 nucleotides: TGTGCCAGCAGCTTAACGAGCGGCCCCTACGAGCAGTACTTC. Protein: CASSLTSGPYEQYF.

In regard to this clonotype: Sequence at one end of the junction differs from germline and may be a read error. The J gene is TRBJ2-1, the V gene TRBV7-6, with 7 bases aligning to TRBD2. The CDR3 is 15 residues long. Per the germline V gene, CDR1 is SGHVS and CDR2 is FNYEAQ. In DNA, the CDR3 is TGTGCTAGCAGCTTAGGTAGCGGGCCCCTCAATGAGCAGTTCTTC. This encodes CASSLGSGPLNEQFF.

Note on this clonotype: Germline is not matched at one junction end, which may reflect a read error. The gene calls are TRBV5-4 and TRBJ2-7; TRBD1 might be the D (6 bases). This CDR3 has 16 amino acids. Germline CDR1 is SGHNT and CDR2 is YYREEE (reference sequence). The CDR3, as DNA: TGTGCCAGCAGCGCCCAGGTGGCGGACAGACACTACGAGCAGTATTTC. Translating it yields CASSAQVADRHYEQYF.

In its sample, this clonotype was seen a few times. This chain uses TRBV20-1 with TRBJ2-7; 7 nucleotides line up with TRBD1. After removal of 0 bases from V and 1 base from J, the junction contained 9 bases not matched to a gene. This CDR3 spans 16 amino acids. Germline CDR1 and CDR2: DFQATT and SNEGSKA (reference sequence). The CDR3 region is CSARDTRTGGSYEQYF. The CDR3 DNA reads TGCAGTGCTAGAGATACGAGGACAGGTGGGTCCTACGAGCAGTACTTC.

Written as DNA, the CDR3 is TGCAGTGCTCGGAGGACAGGTGCCTACGAGCAGTACTTC. Translation: CSARRTGAYEQYF. The gene calls are TRBV20-1 and TRBJ2-7; TRBD1 matches at 7 bases. Trimming cost V 5 bases and J 2 bases; bases outside gene matches: 6. CDR1 and CDR2 from the germline V gene are DFQATT and SNEGSKA (reference sequence). The CDR3 consists of 13 residues.

The chain carries TRBV6-1 and TRBJ2-1; 9 nucleotides align to TRBD2. The trim removed 6 bases at V and 3 bases at J, leaving 9 bases unmatched. This CDR3 contains 16 residues. The germline gives CDR1 MNHNS, CDR2 SASEGT. The CDR3 nucleotides read TGTGCCAGCAGGGGAACAGCGGGAGGCAACTACAATGAGCAGTTCTTC. Translated: CASRGTAGGNYNEQFF.

This clonotype was found a few times. This chain connects TRBV28 to TRBJ2-5; perhaps TRBD2 as D (5 bases). CDR1 and CDR2 from the germline V gene are MDHEN and SYDVKM. This CDR3 is 17 amino acids long. With 4 bases removed from V and 3 bases from J, the gap between germline ends came to 21 bases. CDR3 in DNA: TGTGCCAGCAGTTACCTCAAGACCTTTAGGCGGGAAGAGACCCAGTACTTC. Its translation is CASSYLKTFRREETQYF.

The genes are TRBV20-1 and TRBJ1-1; D possibly corresponds to TRBD1 (6 bases). The CDR3 has 16 residues. V shed 3 bases and J shed 8 bases, with 25 bases lying between them. Germline loops: CDR1 DFQATT, CDR2 SNEGSKA (reference sequence). Here the CDR3 DNA reads TGCAGTGCTAGGACGGTTTGGGAACAGGGCTCTCAGGAAGCTTTCTTT. This encodes CSARTVWEQGSQEAFF.

This clonotype has more than one count but fewer than ten. The chain is built from TRBV6-2 or TRBV6-3 and TRBJ1-5; TRBD1 matches 8 bases. V lost 2 bases to trimming and J lost 11 bases; unmatched junction nucleotides: 8. The V gene's germline CDR1 is MNHEY and CDR2 SVGEGT. This CDR3 is built from 14 residues. CDR3 protein: CASSYRQGRAAQHF. The CDR3 DNA reads as TGTGCCAGCAGTTACCGACAGGGGCGGGCGGCCCAGCATTTT.

V is TRBV28 and J is TRBJ1-5; D not resolved. CDR1 is MDHEN and CDR2 is SYDVKM in the germline V gene. CDR3 size: 14 residues. V shed 6 bases and J shed 0 bases, with 9 bases lying between them. This CDR3 is CASSPALSNQPQHF. The CDR3 DNA sequence: TGTGCCAGCAGCCCGGCCCTTAGCAATCAGCCCCAGCATTTT.

The chain has TRBV28 and TRBJ2-1; TRBD2 aligns across 13 bases. V dropped 0 bases and J dropped 10; count of bases not matched to a gene: 9. This CDR3 is 17 amino acids long. CDR1 and CDR2 from the germline V gene are MDHEN and SYDVKM. CDR3 nucleotide sequence: TGTGCCAGCAGTTTATGGGAACTAGCGGGAGGGCCGGGGGAGCAGTTCTTC. Translation gives CASSLWELAGGPGEQFF.